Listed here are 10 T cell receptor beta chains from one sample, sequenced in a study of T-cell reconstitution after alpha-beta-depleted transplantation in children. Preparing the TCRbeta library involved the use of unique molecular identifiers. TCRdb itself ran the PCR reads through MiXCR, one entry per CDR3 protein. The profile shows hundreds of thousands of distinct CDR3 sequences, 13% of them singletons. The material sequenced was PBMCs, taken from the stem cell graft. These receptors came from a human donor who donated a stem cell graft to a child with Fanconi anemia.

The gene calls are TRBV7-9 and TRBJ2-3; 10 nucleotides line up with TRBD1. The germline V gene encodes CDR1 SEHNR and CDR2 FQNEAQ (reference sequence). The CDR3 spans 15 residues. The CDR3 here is CAAPPPGTGADTQYF. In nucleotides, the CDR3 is TGTGCTGCACCCCCCCCCGGGACAGGGGCAGATACGCAGTATTTT.

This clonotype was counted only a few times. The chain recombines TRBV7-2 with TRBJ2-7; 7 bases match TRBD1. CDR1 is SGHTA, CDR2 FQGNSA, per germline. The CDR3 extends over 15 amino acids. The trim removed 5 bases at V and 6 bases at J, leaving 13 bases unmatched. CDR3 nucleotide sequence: TGTGCCAGCAGCCCCCGGGACAGTGGAAAGGGCGAGCAGTACTTC. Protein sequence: CASSPRDSGKGEQYF.

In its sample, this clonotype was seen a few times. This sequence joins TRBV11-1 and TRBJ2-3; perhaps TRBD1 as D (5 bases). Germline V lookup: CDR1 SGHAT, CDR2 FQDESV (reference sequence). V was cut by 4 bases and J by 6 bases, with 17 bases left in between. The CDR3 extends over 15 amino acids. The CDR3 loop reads CASSSEGRRADTQYF. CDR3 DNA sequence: TGTGCCAGCAGCTCCGAAGGGCGCAGGGCTGATACGCAGTATTTT.

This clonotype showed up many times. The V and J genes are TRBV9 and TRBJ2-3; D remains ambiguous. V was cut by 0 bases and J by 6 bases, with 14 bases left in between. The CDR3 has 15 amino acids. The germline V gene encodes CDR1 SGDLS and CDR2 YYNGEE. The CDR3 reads CASSVVSAESDTQYF. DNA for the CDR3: TGTGCCAGCAGCGTAGTATCGGCAGAGTCGGATACGCAGTATTTT.

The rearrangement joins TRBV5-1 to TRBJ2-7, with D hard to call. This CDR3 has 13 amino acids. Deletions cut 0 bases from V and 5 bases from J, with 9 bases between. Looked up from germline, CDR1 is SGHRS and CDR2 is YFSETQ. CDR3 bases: TGCGCCAGCAGCTTGGGGCAGATCAACGAGCAGTACTTC. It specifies CASSLGQINEQYF.

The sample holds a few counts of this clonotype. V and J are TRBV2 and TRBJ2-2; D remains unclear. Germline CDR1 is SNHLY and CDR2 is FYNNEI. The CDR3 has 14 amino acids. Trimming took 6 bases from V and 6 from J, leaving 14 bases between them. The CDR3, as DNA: TGTGCCAGCAGGAACCTCCCCTCCGCCGGGGAGCTGTTTTTT. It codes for CASRNLPSAGELFF.

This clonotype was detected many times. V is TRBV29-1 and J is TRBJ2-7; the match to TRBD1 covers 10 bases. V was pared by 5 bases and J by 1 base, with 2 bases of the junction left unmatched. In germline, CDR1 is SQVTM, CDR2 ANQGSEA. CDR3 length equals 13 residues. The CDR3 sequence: CSVRDRGSYEQYF. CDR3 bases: TGCAGCGTTAGGGACAGGGGATCCTACGAGCAGTACTTC.

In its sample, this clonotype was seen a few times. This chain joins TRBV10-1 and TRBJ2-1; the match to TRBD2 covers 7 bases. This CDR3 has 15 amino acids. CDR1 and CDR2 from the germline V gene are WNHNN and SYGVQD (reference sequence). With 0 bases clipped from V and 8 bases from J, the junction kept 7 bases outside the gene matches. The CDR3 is CASSESRRGSDEQFF. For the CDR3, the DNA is TGCGCCAGCAGTGAGTCGAGGCGGGGGTCGGATGAGCAGTTCTTC.

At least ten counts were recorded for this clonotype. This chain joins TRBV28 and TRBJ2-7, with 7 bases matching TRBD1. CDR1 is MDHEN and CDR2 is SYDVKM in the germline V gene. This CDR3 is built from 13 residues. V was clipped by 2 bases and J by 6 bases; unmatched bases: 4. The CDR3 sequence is CASSLMTGSEQYF. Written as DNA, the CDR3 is TGTGCCAGCAGTTTAATGACAGGGAGCGAGCAGTACTTC.

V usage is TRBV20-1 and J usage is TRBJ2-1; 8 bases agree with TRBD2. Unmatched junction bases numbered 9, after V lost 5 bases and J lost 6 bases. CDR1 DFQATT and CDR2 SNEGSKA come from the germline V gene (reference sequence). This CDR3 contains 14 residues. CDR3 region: CSAGSGGSGNEQFF. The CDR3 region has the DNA TGCAGTGCTGGATCGGGAGGGAGTGGCAATGAGCAGTTCTTC.